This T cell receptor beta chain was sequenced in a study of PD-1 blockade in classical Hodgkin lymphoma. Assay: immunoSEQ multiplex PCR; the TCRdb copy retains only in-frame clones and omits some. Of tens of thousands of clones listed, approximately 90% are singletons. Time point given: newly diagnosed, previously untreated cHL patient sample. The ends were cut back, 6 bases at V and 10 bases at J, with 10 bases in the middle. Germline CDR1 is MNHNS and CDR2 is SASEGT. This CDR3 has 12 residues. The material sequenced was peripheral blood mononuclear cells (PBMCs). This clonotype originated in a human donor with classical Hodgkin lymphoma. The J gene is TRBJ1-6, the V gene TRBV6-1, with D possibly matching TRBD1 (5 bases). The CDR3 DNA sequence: TGTGCCAGCAGGGGACGGAACTCACCCCTCCACTTT. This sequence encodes CASRGRNSPLHF.